This T cell receptor (beta chain) was sequenced in a study of blood T cell repertoires in COVID-19. V lost 6 bases, J lost 1 base, and 20 bases lay in between. Per the germline V gene, CDR1 is SGHDN and CDR2 is FVKESK. This CDR3 contains 17 residues. Data came from immunoSEQ multiplex PCR; TCRdb stores just in-frame clones and leaves some out. This table holds around 300,000 clones, roughly 86% found once. Specimen: PBMCs or T cells enriched from blood (not recorded which). The sequence derives from a woman aged 60-70 years who had recovered from COVID-19. This sequence joins TRBV14 and TRBJ2-3; TRBD2 is a possible D gene (5 bases). The CDR3 DNA reads TGTGCCAGCAGTCTCACGGGCGGGCGTATCGGCACAGATACGCAGTATTTT. This translates into CASSLTGGRIGTDTQYF.